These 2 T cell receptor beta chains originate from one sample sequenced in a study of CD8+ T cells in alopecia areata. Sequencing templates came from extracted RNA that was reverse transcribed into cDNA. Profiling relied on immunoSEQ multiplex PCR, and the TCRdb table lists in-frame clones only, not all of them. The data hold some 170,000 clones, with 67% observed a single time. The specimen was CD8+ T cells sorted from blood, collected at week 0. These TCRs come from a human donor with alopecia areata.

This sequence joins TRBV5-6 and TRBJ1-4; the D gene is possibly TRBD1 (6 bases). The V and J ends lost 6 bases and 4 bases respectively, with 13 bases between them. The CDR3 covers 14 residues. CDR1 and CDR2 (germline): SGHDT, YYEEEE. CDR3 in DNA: TGTGCCAGCATCCACCGAGGGGGTAATGAAAAACTGTTTTTT. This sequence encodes CASIHRGGNEKLFF.

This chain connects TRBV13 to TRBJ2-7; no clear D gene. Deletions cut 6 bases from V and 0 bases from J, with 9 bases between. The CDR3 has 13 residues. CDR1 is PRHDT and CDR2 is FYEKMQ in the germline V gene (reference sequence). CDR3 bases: TGTGCCAGCAGTCACTTCCCCTCCTACGAGCAGTACTTC. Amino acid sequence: CASSHFPSYEQYF.